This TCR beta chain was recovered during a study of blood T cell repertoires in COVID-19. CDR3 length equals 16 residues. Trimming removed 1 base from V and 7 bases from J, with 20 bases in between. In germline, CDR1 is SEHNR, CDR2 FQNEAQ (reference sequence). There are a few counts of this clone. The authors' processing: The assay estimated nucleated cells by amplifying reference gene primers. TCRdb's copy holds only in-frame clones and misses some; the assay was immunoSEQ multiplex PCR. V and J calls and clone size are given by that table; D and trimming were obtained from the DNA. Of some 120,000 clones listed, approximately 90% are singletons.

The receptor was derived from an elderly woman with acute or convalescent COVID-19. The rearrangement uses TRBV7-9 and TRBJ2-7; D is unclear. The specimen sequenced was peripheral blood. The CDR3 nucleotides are TGTGCCAGCAGCTTAGGCGTTGTGAGATCGACGGGTGAGCAGTACTTC. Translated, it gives CASSLGVVRSTGEQYF.